This T cell receptor beta chain was sequenced in a study of blood T cell repertoires in COVID-19. Study-wide background: Acute-phase and convalescent COVID-19 samples originated in the United States, Italy and Spain. In each case, the material was cDNA or gDNA derived from T cells, B-cell-depleted T cells, or PBMCs.

The CDR3 sequence is 14 residues long. The ends lost 2 bases at V and 1 base at J; junction bases unmatched: 3. Germline-derived CDR1 and CDR2 are SGDLS and YYNGEE. As originally analysed: Amplified reference gene primers provided the basis for estimating nucleated cell counts. Generated by immunoSEQ multiplex PCR, the TCRdb table keeps only in-frame clones and is missing some. The V and J calls and the clone size are those of that table, but D and trimming were determined from the DNA. This sample has under 95,000 clones, with 83% found just once. The sample comprised peripheral blood. This clonotype was sampled from a woman at least 80 years old with acute or convalescent COVID-19. This sequence joins TRBV9 and TRBJ2-7; 7 bases match TRBD1. DNA of the CDR3: TGTGCCAGCAGCGTTACAGGGGATTCCTACGAGCAGTACTTC. It translates to CASSVTGDSYEQYF. Based on the CDR3 plus reference TRBV9 and TRBJ2-7, the full variable domain is DSGVTQTPKHLITATGQRVTLRCSPRSGDLSVYWYQQSLDQGLQFLIQYYNGEERAKGNILERFSAQQFPDLHSELNLSSLELGDSALYFCASSVTGDSYEQYFGPGTRLTVT.